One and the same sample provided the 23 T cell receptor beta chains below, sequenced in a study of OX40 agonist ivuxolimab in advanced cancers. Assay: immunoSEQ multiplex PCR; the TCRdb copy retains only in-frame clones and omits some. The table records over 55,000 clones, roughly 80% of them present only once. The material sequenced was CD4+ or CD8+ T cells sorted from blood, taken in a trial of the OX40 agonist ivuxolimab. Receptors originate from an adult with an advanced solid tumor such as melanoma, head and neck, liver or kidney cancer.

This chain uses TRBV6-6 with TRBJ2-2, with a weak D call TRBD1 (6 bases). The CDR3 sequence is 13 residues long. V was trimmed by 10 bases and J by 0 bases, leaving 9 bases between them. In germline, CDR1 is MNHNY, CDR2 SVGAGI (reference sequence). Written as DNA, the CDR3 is TGTGCCACGGGACATCCGAACACCGGGGAGCTGTTTTTT. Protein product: CATGHPNTGELFF.

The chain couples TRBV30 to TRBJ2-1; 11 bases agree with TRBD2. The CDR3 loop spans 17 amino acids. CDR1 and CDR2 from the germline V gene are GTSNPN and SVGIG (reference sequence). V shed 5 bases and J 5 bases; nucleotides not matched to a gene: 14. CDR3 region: CAWWGLADKTTHNEQFF. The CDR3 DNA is TGTGCCTGGTGGGGACTAGCGGATAAAACCACCCACAATGAGCAGTTCTTC.

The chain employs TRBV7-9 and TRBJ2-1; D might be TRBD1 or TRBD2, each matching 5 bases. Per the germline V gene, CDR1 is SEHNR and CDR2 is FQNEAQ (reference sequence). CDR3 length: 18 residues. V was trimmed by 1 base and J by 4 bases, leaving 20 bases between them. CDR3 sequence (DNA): TGTGCCAGCAGCTTAGGGCTTTTAAGGGGACGTGGGTACAATGAGCAGTTCTTC. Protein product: CASSLGLLRGRGYNEQFF.

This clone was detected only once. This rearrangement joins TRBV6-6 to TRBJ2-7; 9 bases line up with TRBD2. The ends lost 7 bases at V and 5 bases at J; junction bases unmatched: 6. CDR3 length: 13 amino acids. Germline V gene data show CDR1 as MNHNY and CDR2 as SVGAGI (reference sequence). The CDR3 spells CASTLAGVDEQYF. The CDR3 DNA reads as TGTGCCAGCACCTTAGCGGGAGTGGACGAGCAGTACTTC.

CDR3 protein: CASSQGHALNEQYF. The CDR3 DNA reads as TGCGCCAGCAGCCAAGGACATGCTCTAAACGAGCAGTACTTC. The chain uses TRBV4-1 and TRBJ2-7; D is uncertain. There are 14 residues in the CDR3. Germline V gene sequence: CDR1 MGHRA, CDR2 YSYEKL. Trimming shortened V by 1 base and J by 5 bases, and 12 bases separated the two germline ends.

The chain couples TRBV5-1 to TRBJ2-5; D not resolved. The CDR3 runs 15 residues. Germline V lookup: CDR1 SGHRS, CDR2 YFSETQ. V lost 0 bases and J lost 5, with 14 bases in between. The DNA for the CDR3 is TGCGCCAGCAGCTTGGCCGGAGATGGTCGGGAGACCCAGTACTTC. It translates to CASSLAGDGRETQYF. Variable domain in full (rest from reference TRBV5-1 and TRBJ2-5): KAGVTQTPRYLIKTRGQQVTLSCSPISGHRSVSWYQQTPGQGLQFLFEYFSETQRNKGNFPGRFSGRQFSNSRSEMNVSTLELGDSALYLCASSLAGDGRETQYFGPGTRLLVL.

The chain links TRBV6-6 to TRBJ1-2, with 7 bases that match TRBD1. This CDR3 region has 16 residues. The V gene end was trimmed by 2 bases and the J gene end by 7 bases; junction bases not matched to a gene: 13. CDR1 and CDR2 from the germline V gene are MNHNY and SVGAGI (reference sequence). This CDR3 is CASSYGTANLEIGYTF. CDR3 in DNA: TGTGCCAGCAGTTACGGGACAGCGAACTTGGAGATTGGCTACACCTTC.

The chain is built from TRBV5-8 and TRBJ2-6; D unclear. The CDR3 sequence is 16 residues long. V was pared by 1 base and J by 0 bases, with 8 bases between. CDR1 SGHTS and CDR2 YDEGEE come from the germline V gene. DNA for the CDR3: TGTGCCAGCAGCTTGTTCGGCACCTCTGGGGCCAACGTCCTGACTTTC. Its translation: CASSLFGTSGANVLTF.

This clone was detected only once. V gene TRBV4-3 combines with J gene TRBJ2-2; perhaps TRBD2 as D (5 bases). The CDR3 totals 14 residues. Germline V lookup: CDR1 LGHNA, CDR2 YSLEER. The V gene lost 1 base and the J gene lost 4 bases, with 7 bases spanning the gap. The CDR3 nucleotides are TGCGCCAGCAGCCAAGGAGGGCCCACCGGGGAGCTGTTTTTT. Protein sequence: CASSQGGPTGELFF.

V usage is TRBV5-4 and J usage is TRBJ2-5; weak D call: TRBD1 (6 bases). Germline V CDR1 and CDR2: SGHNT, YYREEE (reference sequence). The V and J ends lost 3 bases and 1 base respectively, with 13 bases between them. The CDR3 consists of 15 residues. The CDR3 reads CASSSVRGIQETQYF. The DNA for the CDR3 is TGTGCCAGCAGCTCCGTCAGGGGAATCCAAGAGACCCAGTACTTC.

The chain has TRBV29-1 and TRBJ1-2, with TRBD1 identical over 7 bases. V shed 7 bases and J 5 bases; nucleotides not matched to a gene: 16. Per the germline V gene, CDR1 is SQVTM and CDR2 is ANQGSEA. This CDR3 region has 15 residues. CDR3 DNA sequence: TGCAGCGCGGGGGAGGGGATGGGACAGTTATATGGCTACACCTTC. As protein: CSAGEGMGQLYGYTF.

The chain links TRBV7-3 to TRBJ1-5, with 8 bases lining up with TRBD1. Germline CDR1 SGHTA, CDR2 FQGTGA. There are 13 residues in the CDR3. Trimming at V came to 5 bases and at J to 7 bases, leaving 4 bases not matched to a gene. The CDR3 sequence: CASSTGGKQPQHF. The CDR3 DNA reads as TGTGCCAGCAGCACAGGGGGTAAGCAGCCCCAGCATTTT.

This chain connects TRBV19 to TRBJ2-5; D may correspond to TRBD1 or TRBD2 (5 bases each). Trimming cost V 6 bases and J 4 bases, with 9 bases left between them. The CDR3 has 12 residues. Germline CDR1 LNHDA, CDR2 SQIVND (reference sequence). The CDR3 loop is CASRGTGETQYF. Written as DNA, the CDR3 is TGTGCCAGTAGGGGGACGGGAGAGACCCAGTACTTC.

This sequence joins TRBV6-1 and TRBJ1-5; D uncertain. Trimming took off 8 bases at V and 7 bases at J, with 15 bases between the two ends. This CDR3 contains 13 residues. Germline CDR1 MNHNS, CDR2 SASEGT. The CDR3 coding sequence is TGTGCCAGCTGCAGATCTATGGAGCAGCCCCAGCATTTT. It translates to CASCRSMEQPQHF.

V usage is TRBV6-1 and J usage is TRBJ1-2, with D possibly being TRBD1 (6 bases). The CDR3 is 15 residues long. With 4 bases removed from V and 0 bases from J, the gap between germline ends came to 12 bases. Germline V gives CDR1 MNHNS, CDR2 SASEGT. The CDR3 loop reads CASSGNRASNYGYTF. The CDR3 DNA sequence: TGTGCCAGCAGTGGGAACAGGGCCTCTAACTATGGCTACACCTTC.

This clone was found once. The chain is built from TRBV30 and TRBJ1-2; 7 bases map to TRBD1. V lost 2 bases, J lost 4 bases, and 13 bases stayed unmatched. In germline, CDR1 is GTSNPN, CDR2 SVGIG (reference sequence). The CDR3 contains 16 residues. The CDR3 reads CAWSRGADRAVYGYTF. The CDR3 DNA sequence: TGTGCCTGGAGTAGAGGAGCCGACAGGGCCGTCTATGGCTACACCTTC.

In DNA, the CDR3 is TGTGCCAGCAGCTCCCCTACAGGGTCTGGAAACACCATATATTTT. Translating it yields CASSSPTGSGNTIYF. The chain couples TRBV13 to TRBJ1-3, with D possibly TRBD1 on 6 matching bases. Germline V CDR1 and CDR2: PRHDT, FYEKMQ (reference sequence). CDR3 size: 15 residues. Trimming took off 4 bases at V and 1 base at J, with 11 bases between the two ends. The whole variable domain, remainder taken from reference TRBV13 and TRBJ1-3, is AAGVIQSPRHLIKEKRETATLKCYPIPRHDTVYWYQQGPGQDPQFLISFYEKMQSDKGSIPDRFSAQQFSDYHSELNMSSLELGDSALYFCASSSPTGSGNTIYFGEGSWLTVV.

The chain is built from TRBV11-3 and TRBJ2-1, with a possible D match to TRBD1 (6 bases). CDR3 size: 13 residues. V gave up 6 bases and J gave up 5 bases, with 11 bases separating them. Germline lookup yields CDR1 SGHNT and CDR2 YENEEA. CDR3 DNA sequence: TGTGCCAGCAGAAAGCAGGGGAACAATGAGCAGTTCTTC. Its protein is CASRKQGNNEQFF. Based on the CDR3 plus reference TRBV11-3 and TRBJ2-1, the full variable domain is EAGVVQSPRYKIIEKKQPVAFWCNPISGHNTLYWYLQNLGQGPELLIRYENEEAVDDSQLPKDRFSAERLKGVDSTLKIQPAELGDSAVYLCASRKQGNNEQFFGPGTRLTVL.

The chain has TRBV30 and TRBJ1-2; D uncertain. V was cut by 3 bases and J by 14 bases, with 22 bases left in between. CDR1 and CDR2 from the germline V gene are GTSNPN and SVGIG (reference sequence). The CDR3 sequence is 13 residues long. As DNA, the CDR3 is TGTGCCTGGAGACTACCCGGGAGCTATGGGAGTACCTTC. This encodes CAWRLPGSYGSTF.

The CDR3 bases are TGTGCCAGCAGCCGACTCGGGGGTGGCAGCTCCTACTACAATGAGCAGTTCTTC. It is translated as CASSRLGGGSSYYNEQFF. The chain combines TRBV7-3 with TRBJ2-1; tentative D call: TRBD2 (6 bases). From germline, CDR1 is SGHTA and CDR2 FQGTGA. Trimming cost V 5 bases and J 3 bases, with 23 bases left between them. The CDR3 runs to 18 residues.

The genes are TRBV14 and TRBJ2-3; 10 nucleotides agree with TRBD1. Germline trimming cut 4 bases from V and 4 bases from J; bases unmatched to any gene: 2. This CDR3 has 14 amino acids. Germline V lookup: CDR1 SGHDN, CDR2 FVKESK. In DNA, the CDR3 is TGTGCCAGCAGCCGTGGACAGGGGGCAGATACGCAGTATTTT. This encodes CASSRGQGADTQYF.

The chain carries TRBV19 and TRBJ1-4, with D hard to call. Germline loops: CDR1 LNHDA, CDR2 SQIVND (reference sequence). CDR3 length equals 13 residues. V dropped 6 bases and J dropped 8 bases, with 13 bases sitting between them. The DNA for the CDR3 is TGTGCCAGTAGGACCGCCCTTGGGGAAAAACTGTTTTTT. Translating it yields CASRTALGEKLFF.

This chain's CDR3 is CSVVSIYEQYF. The CDR3 DNA reads as TGCAGCGTTGTCAGCATATACGAGCAGTACTTC. The gene calls are TRBV29-1 and TRBJ2-7; D remains unclear. CDR1 and CDR2 (germline): SQVTM, ANQGSEA. V was pared by 4 bases and J by 4 bases, with 8 bases between. This CDR3 spans 11 amino acids.